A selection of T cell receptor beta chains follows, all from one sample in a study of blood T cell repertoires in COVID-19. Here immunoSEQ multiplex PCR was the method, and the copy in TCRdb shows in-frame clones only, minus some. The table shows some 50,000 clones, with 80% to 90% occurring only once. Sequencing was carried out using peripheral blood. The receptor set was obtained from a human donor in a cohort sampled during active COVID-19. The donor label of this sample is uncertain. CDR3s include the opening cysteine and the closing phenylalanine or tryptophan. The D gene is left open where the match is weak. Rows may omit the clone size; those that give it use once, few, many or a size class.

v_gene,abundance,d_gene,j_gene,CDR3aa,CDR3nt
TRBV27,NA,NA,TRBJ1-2,CASSFGLSYGYTF,TGTGCCAGCAGTTTCGGACTTTCCTATGGCTACACCTTC
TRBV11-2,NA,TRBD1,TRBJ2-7,CASSQLTGGPYEQYF,TGTGCCAGCAGCCAACTGACAGGGGGCCCCTACGAGCAGTACTTC
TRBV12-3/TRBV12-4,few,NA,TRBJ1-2,CASVGRWGHGYTF,TGTGCCAGCGTGGGAAGGTGGGGCCATGGCTACACCTTC
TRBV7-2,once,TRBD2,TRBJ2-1,CASSPGLAINEQFF,TGTGCCAGCAGCCCCGGACTAGCAATCAATGAGCAGTTCTTC
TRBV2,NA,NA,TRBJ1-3,CASSRMSGNTIYF,TGTGCCAGCAGCCGTATGTCTGGAAACACCATATATTTT
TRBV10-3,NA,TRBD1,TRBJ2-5,CATLDRAQETQYF,TGTGCCACCCTCGACAGGGCCCAAGAGACCCAGTACTTC
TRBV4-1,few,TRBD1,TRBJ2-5,CASSLGQGPKRETQYF,TGCGCCAGCAGTCTCGGACAGGGACCGAAGCGGGAGACCCAGTACTTC
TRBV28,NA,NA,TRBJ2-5,CASSWAGEETQYF,TGTGCCAGCAGTTGGGCAGGGGAAGAGACCCAGTACTTC
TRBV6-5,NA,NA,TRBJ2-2,CASSPGGELFF,TGTGCCAGCAGTCCGGGTGGGGAGCTGTTTTTT
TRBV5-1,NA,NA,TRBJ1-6,CASSLGQQYNSPLHF,TGCGCCAGCAGCTTGGGACAGCAGTATAATTCACCCCTCCACTTT
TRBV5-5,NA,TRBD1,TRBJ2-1,CASSYYRGPNEQFF,TGTGCCAGCAGCTACTACAGGGGCCCCAATGAGCAGTTCTTC
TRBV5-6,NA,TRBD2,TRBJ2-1,CASSLEGLGISEQFF,TGTGCCAGCAGCTTGGAAGGACTAGGGATAAGTGAGCAGTTCTTC
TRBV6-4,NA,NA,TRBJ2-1,CASSDSGGSGYNEQFF,TGTGCCAGCAGTGACTCCGGAGGTTCGGGCTACAATGAGCAGTTCTTC
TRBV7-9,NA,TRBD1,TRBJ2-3,CASSLAGGRGLYTDTQYF,TGTGCCAGCAGCTTAGCGGGGGGCAGGGGGCTTTACACAGATACGCAGTATTTT
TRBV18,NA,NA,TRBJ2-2,CASSRGTPHTGELFF,TGTGCCAGCTCACGGGGGACACCTCACACCGGGGAGCTGTTTTTT
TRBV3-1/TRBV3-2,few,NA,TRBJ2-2,CASSQDPGGNTGELFF,TGTGCCAGCAGCCAAGATCCCGGGGGGAACACCGGGGAGCTGTTTTTT
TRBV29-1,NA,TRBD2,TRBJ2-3,CSVEGRTSGGVTDTQYF,TGCAGCGTTGAAGGCCGGACTAGCGGGGGAGTAACCGATACGCAGTATTTT
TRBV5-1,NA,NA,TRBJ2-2,CASSLQIRGNTGELFF,TGCGCCAGCAGCTTGCAAATCAGGGGGAACACCGGGGAGCTGTTTTTT
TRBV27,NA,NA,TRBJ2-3,CASSSGLFTDTQYF,TGTGCCAGCAGTTCAGGACTATTCACAGATACGCAGTATTTT
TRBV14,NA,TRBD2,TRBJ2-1,CASSQLAGAHNEQFF,TGTGCCAGCAGCCAACTAGCGGGGGCCCACAATGAGCAGTTCTTC